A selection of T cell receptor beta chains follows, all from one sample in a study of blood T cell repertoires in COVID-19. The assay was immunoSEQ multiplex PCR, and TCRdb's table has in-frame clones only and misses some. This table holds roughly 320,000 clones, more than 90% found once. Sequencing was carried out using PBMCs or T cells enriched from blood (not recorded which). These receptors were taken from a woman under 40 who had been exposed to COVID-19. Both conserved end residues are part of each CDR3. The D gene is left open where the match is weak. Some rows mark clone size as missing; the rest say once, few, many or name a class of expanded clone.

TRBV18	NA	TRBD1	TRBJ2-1	TGTGCCAGCTCAGGGACAGGGCGGGATGAGCAGTTCTTC	CASSGTGRDEQFF
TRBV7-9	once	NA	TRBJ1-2	TGTGCCAGCAGCCACACAGCGGGGTTGGGGGGCTACACCTTC	CASSHTAGLGGYTF
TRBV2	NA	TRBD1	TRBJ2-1	TGTGCCAGCAGTGGTTGGAGGGACAGGGTAGGTGAGCAGTTCTTC	CASSGWRDRVGEQFF
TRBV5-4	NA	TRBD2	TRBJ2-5	TGTGCCAGCAGCCCCGGACTAGCGGGGGGACAAGAGACCCAGTACTTC	CASSPGLAGGQETQYF
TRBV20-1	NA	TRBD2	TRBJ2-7	TGCAGTGCTCGTGGAGCGGGGGTCCACTCCTACGAGCAGTACTTC	CSARGAGVHSYEQYF
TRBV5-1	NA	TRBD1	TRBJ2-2	TGCGCCAGCTCCGGACCGCAGGGGGCGATTGGGGAGCTGTTTTTT	CASSGPQGAIGELFF
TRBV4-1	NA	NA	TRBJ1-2	TGCGCCAGCAGCCAAGATATCGCCAGGGGAAGGTATGGCTACACCTTC	CASSQDIARGRYGYTF
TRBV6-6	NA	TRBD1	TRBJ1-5	TGTGCCAGCAGTGACGGACAGGGAGGTTATCAGCCCCAGCATTTT	CASSDGQGGYQPQHF
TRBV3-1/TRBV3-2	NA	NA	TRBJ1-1	TGTGCCAGCAGCCCCCGGAGCGCTGAAGCTTTCTTT	CASSPRSAEAFF
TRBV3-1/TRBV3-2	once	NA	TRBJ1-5	TGTGCCAGCAACCAAAACAGGGAAAATCAGCCCCAGCATTTT	CASNQNRENQPQHF
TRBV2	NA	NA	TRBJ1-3	TGTGCCAGCATAGGCAGCAGGCTTATCCACACCATATATTTT	CASIGSRLIHTIYF